This T cell receptor (beta chain) is drawn from a study of early T cells in non-severe SARS-CoV-2 infection. Study-level findings and limits: A preference for anti-spike CD8 responses marked VDJdb matching, which missed private and CD4 specificities.

cDNA molecules, individually, were tagged with unique molecular identifiers. MiXCR, applied by TCRdb to the 5' RACE reads, yields one record per CDR3 protein. The sample lists 90,000 to 130,000 distinct CDR3 sequences, 9% to 14% occurring once. CDR1 is MNHEY, CDR2 SVGEGT, per germline. CDR3 length: 14 residues. With 5 bases removed from V and 4 bases from J, the gap between germline ends came to 14 bases. This clonotype was recorded a few times. The target antigen is unknown. The sequencing sample was made of whole blood. The rearrangement uses TRBV6-2 or TRBV6-3 and TRBJ2-5, with D perhaps given as TRBD1 or TRBD2 (7 bases each). This clonotype was obtained from an adult who was a healthcare worker with PCR-confirmed SARS-CoV-2 infection or an uninfected control (not recorded which). The CDR3 DNA sequence: TGTGCCAGCAGTAAACCAGGGGGGGGAGAGACCCAGTACTTC. Its protein is CASSKPGGGETQYF.